This TCR beta chain emerged from a study of human T cells and chemical hapten exposure. MiXCR, run by TCRdb on the RACE reads, gives a single entry per CDR3 protein. This sample yields 360,000 or so distinct CDR3 sequences, of which about 6.9% are seen a single time; 5% to 6% belongs to the top ten. The V and J ends lost 0 bases and 6 bases respectively, with 18 bases between them. The length of the CDR3 is 16 residues. Germline V gene lookup returns CDR1 SGDLS and CDR2 YYNGEE. Time point in this sample: patch test 2, 6 weeks after DPC sensitization. Treatment here: therapeutic diphenylcyclopropenone sensitization with weekly scalp DPC.

The clonotype comes from a woman between 18 and 30 years old with alopecia areata. Some clones in this sample may be carry-over from other donors' samples. V usage is TRBV9 and J usage is TRBJ1-1; D uncertain. Material: whole blood, obtained in connection with sensitization to the hapten diphenylcyclopropenone (DPC). The CDR3 DNA sequence: TGTGCCAGCAGCGTAGAGGGCGCGGGGAATGAGGCTGAAGCTTTCTTT. Translated: CASSVEGAGNEAEAFF.